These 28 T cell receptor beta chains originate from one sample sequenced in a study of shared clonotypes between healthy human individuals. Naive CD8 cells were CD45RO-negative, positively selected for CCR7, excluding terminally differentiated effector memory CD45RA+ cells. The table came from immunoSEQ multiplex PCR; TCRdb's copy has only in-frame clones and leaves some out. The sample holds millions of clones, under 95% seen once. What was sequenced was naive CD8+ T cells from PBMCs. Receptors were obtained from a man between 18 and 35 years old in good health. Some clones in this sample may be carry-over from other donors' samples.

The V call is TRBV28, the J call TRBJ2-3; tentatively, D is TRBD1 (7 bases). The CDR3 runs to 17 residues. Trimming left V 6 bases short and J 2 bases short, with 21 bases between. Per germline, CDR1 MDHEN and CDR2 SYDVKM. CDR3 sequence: CASSTHVEGAATDTQYF. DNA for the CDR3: TGTGCCAGCAGCACCCATGTGGAGGGGGCCGCCACAGATACGCAGTATTTT.

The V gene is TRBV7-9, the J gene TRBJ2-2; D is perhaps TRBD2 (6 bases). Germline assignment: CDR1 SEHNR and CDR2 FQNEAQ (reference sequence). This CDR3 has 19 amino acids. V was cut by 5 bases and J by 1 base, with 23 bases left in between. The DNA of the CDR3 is TGTGCCAGCAGCCCAAGGTATATAGCGGAAGGGTGGAACACCGGGGAGCTGTTTTTT. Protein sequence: CASSPRYIAEGWNTGELFF. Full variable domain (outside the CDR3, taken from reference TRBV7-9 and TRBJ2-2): DTGVSQNPRHKITKRGQNVTFRCDPISEHNRLYWYRQTLGQGPEFLTYFQNEAQLEKSRLLSDRFSAERPKGSFSTLEIQRTEQGDSAMYLCASSPRYIAEGWNTGELFFGEGSRLTVL.

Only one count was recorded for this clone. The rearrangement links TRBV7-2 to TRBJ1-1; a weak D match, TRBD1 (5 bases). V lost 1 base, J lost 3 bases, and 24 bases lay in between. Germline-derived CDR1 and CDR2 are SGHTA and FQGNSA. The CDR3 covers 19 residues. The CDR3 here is CASSLDLRGGGEWDTEAFF. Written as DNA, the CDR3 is TGTGCCAGCAGCTTAGACCTGCGCGGTGGAGGGGAATGGGACACTGAAGCTTTCTTT.

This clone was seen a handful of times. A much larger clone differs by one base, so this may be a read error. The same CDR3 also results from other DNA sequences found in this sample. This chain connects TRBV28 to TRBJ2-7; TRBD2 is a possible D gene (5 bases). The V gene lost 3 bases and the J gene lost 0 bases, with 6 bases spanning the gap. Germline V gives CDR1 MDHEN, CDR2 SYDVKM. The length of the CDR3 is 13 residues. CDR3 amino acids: CASSFGSSYEQYF. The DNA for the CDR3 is TGTGCCAGCAGTTTTGGGAGCTCCTACGAGCAGTACTTC.

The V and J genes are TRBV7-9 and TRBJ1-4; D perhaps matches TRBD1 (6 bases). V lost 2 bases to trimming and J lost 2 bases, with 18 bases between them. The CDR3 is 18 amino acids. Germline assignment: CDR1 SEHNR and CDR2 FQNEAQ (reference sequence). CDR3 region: CASSLSPRGGLTNEKLFF. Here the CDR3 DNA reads TGTGCCAGCAGCTTATCACCCCGAGGGGGGCTCACTAATGAAAAACTGTTTTTT.

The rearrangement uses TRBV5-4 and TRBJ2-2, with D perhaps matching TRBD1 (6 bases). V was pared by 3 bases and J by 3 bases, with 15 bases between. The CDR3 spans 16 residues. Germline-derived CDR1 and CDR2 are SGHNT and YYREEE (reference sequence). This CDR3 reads CASSSGTTPDTGELFF. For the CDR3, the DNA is TGTGCCAGCAGCTCCGGGACAACCCCCGACACCGGGGAGCTGTTTTTT.

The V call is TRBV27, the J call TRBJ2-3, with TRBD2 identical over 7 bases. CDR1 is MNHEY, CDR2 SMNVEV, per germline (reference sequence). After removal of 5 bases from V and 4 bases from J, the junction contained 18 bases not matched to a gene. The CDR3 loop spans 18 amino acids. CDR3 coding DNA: TGTGCCAGCAGTCCACGGGGGTCCACGGGACTAATGGCAGATACGCAGTATTTT. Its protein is CASSPRGSTGLMADTQYF.

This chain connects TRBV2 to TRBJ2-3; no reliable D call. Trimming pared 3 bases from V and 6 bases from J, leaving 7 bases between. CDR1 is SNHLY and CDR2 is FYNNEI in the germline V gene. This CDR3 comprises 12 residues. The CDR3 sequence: CASSDEEDTQYF. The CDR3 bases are TGTGCCAGCAGTGATGAAGAGGATACGCAGTATTTT.

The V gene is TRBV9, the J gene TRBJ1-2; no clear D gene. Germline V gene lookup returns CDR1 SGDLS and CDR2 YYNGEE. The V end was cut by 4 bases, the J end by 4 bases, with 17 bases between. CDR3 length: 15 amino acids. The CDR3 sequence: CASSPREGVGYGYTF. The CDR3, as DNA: TGTGCCAGCAGCCCTCGGGAGGGCGTTGGCTATGGCTACACCTTC. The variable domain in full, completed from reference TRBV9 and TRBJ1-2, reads DSGVTQTPKHLITATGQRVTLRCSPRSGDLSVYWYQQSLDQGLQFLIQYYNGEERAKGNILERFSAQQFPDLHSELNLSSLELGDSALYFCASSPREGVGYGYTFGSGTRLTVV.

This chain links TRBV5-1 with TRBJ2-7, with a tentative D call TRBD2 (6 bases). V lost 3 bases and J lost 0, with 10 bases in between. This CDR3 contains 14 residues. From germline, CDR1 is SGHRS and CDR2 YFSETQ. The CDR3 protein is CASSSDGSSYEQYF. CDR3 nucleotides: TGCGCCAGCAGCTCGGACGGGAGCTCCTACGAGCAGTACTTC.

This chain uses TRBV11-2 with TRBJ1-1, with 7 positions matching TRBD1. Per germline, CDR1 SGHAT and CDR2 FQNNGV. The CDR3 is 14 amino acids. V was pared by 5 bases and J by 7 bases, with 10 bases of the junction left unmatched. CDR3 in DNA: TGTGCCAGCAGCATCTTACAGGGGCGGGGTGAAGCTTTCTTT. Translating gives CASSILQGRGEAFF.

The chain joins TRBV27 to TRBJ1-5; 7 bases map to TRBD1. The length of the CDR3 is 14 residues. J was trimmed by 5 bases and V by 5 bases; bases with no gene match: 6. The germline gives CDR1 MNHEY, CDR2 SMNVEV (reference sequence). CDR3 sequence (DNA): TGTGCCAGCAGTATCCAGGGGGACCATCAGCCCCAGCATTTT. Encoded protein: CASSIQGDHQPQHF.

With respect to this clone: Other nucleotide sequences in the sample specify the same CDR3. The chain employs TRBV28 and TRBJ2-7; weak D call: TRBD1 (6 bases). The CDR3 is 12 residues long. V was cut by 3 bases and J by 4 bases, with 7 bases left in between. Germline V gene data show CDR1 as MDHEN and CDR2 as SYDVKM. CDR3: CASSLRGYEQYF. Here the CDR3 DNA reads TGTGCCAGCAGTTTGAGGGGGTACGAGCAGTACTTC.

CDR3 coding DNA: TGTGCCAGCAGTTTATCCAGGGTCCCTCTCTACAATGAGCAGTTCTTC. This translates into CASSLSRVPLYNEQFF. The chain links TRBV27 to TRBJ2-1, with D possibly matching TRBD1 (5 bases). In germline, CDR1 is MNHEY, CDR2 SMNVEV (reference sequence). Trimming took off 0 bases at V and 3 bases at J, with 12 bases between the two ends. CDR3 size: 16 residues.

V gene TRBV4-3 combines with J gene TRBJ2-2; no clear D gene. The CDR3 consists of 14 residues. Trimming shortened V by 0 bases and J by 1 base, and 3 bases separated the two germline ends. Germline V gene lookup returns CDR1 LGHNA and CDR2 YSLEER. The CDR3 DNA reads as TGCGCCAGCAGCCAAGATGGGAACACCGGGGAGCTGTTTTTT. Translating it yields CASSQDGNTGELFF.

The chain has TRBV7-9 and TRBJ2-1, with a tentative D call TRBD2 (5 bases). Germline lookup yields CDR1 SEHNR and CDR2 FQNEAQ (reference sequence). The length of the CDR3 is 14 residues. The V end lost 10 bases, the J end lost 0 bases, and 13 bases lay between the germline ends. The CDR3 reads CATSGKYSYNEQFF. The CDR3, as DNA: TGTGCCACCTCGGGAAAATACTCCTACAATGAGCAGTTCTTC.

CDR3 bases: TGTGCCAGCCAGGACAGGGCCTACAATGAGCAGTTCTTC. This encodes CASQDRAYNEQFF. This sequence joins TRBV27 and TRBJ2-1, with TRBD1 matching over 8 bases. CDR1 is MNHEY and CDR2 is SMNVEV in the germline V gene (reference sequence). With V trimmed by 8 bases and J by 2 bases, 2 bases remained unmatched. The CDR3 extends over 13 amino acids.

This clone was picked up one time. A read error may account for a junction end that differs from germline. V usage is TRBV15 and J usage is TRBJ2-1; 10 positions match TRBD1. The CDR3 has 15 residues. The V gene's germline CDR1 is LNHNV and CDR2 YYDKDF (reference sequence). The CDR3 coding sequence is TGTGCCACCAGCAGAGACCGGGACAGGGGCACACAGATTCTCTTC. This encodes CATSRDRDRGTQILF.

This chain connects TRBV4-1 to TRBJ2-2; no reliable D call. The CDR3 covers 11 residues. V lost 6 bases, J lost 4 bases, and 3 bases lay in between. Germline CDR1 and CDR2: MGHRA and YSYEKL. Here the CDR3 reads CASRTTGELFF. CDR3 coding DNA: TGCGCCAGCAGAACCACCGGGGAGCTGTTTTTT.

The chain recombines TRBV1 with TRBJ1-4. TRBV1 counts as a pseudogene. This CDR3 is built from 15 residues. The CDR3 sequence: CTSSPNGGRGEKLFF. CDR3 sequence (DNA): TGCACCAGCAGCCCAAACGGGGGGAGGGGCGAAAAACTGTTTTTT.

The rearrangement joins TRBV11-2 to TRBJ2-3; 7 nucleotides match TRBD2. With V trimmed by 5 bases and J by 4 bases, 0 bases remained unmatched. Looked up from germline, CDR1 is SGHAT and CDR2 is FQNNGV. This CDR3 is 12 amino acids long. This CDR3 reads CASSREADTQYF. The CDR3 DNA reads TGTGCCAGCAGCCGGGAGGCAGATACGCAGTATTTT.

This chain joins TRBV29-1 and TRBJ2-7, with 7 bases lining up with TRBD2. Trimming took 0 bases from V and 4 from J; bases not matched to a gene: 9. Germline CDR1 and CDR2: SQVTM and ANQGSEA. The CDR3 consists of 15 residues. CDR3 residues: CSVEEARGLYYEQYF. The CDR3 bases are TGCAGCGTTGAAGAGGCGCGGGGACTATATTACGAGCAGTACTTC.

The CDR3 DNA is TGTGCCAGTAGAGGCCGGGACGTGCGAGACATTGGGGCCAACGTCCTGACTTTC. It yields the protein CASRGRDVRDIGANVLTF. This chain connects TRBV19 to TRBJ2-6; D may be TRBD1 or TRBD2 (5 bases each). Germline loops: CDR1 LNHDA, CDR2 SQIVND (reference sequence). This CDR3 spans 18 amino acids. V shed 6 bases and J shed 3 bases, with 21 bases lying between them.

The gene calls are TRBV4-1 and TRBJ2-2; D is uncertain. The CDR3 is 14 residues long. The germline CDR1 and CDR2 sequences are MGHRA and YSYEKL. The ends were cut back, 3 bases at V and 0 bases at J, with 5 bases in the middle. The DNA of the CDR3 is TGCGCCAGCAGCCAGGACCCGAACACCGGGGAGCTGTTTTTT. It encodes CASSQDPNTGELFF.

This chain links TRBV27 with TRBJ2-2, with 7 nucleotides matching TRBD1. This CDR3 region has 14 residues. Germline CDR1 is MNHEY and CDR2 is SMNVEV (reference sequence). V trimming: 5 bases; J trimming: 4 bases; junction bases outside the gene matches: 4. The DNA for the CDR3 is TGTGCCAGCAGTCATGGACAGGCCACCGGGGAGCTGTTTTTT. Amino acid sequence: CASSHGQATGELFF.

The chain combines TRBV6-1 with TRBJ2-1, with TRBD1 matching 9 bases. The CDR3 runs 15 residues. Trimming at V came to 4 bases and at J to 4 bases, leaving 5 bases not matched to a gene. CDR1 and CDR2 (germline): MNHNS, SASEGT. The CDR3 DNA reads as TGTGCCAGCAGTGTCGGGACAGGGTTTTACAATGAGCAGTTCTTC. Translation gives CASSVGTGFYNEQFF.

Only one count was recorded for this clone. The CDR3 loop reads CATRASATYEQYF. CDR3 DNA: TGTGCCACCCGAGCTAGCGCGACCTACGAGCAGTACTTC. The V and J genes are TRBV2 and TRBJ2-7; tentatively, D is TRBD2 (6 bases). CDR3 size: 13 residues. V lost 10 bases and J 2 bases, leaving 15 bases between the germline ends. CDR1 is SNHLY, CDR2 FYNNEI, per germline.

The CDR3 coding sequence is TGTGCCAGCACTAACCGGGACAGGGTGGGTAACACTGAAGCTTTCTTT. Its translation is CASTNRDRVGNTEAFF. J is TRBJ1-1 and V is TRBV25-1, with TRBD1 identical over 9 bases. In germline, CDR1 is MGHDK, CDR2 SYGVNS. CDR3 size: 16 residues. With V trimmed by 7 bases and J by 2 bases, 11 bases remained unmatched.